This T cell receptor beta chain is from a study of regulatory T cells in long-lasting Graves disease. Arm-PCR with iRepertoire HTBI primers amplified the CDR3 regions for these TCR beta libraries. TCRdb passed the multiplex PCR reads through MiXCR, listing each CDR3 protein once. The data contain hundreds of thousands of distinct CDR3 sequences, 12% of them singletons. This clonotype was seen ten or more times. The time point: newly diagnosed GD, antithyroid drugs for less than 3 months. Preparation of the TCR library used RNA extracted from PBMCs. The same sample was also used in a study of T cells in Graves' hyperthyroidism and ophthalmopathy.

This TCR was sampled from a woman in her thirties with Graves disease. This specimen was peripheral blood mononuclear cells (PBMCs), taken at new diagnosis, from a patient treated with antithyroid drugs.

The CDR3 reads CSVGTPRSPEAFF. CDR3 coding DNA: TGCAGCGTTGGGACCCCCCGTTCCCCTGAAGCTTTCTTT. The V call is TRBV29-1, the J call TRBJ1-1; unclear D gene. Per germline, CDR1 SQVTM and CDR2 ANQGSEA. The V and J ends lost 4 bases and 6 bases respectively, with 15 bases between them. This CDR3 contains 13 residues.